The TCR beta chain described here comes from a study of blood T cells in healthy people across ages. A word on this clonotype: Its cognate antigen is unknown.

Study-wide results and limits: Higher naive T cell percentage went strongly together with higher TCR beta diversity. Roughly linear declines in TCR beta diversity per million T cells occurred with age.

Trimming left V 1 base short and J 0 bases short, with 9 bases between. This CDR3 comprises 14 residues. CDR1 is DFQATT, CDR2 SNEGSKA, per germline (reference sequence). Sample-barcoded 5' priming and a J-beta primer mix drove a second PCR of about 6 to 11 cycles. Tagging of each cDNA molecule was performed by a template-switch adaptor with 12 random nucleotides. One entry per CDR3 protein results from TCRdb running MiXCR on the 5' RACE reads. The table lists about a million distinct CDR3 sequences, roughly 51% of them singletons. The authors drew around 9.3 milliliters of peripheral blood from each donor.

Sequencing was performed on blood. This clonotype was obtained from a woman aged 60-70 years in good health. V and J are TRBV20-1 and TRBJ1-1; D perhaps matches TRBD1 (5 bases). The CDR3 region has the DNA TGCAGTGCTAGAGGGGGGATAGTGAACACTGAAGCTTTCTTT. Translation: CSARGGIVNTEAFF.